This T cell receptor beta chain derives from a study of identifying expanded T cells in peripheral blood. Study-wide results and limits: Over around two and four weeks, about 15 and 19 clones changed, versus more than 1 between replicates. Clone count variance between roughly 2-week samples rose with total template count.

To note about this clone: Antigen specificity is unknown.

The data were produced by immunoSEQ multiplex PCR, yet TCRdb's version contains in-frame clones alone and is incomplete. The sample records about 94,000 clones, over 75% being singletons. Germline CDR1 reads SGHRS; CDR2 reads YFSETQ. The CDR3 is 11 residues long. Deletions cut 4 bases from V and 6 bases from J, with 6 bases between. Collection occurred without any documented infections or immune events in donors. This clonotype was sampled from a person aged 18 to 70 in good health. Sequenced: blood. The chain recombines TRBV5-1 with TRBJ2-3; D gene unclear. In nucleotides, the CDR3 is TGCGCCAGCAGCCTCCGGGATACGCAGTATTTT. Translating it yields CASSLRDTQYF.